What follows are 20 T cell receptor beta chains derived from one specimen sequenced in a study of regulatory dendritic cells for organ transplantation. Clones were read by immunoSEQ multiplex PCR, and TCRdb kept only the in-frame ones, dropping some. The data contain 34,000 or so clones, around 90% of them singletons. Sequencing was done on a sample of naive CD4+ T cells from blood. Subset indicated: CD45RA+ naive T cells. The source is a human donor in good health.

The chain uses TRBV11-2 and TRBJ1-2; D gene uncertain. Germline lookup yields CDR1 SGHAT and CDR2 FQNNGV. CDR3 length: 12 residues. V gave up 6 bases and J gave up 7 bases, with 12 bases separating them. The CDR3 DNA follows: TGTGCCAGCAGGATGTGGGGAAGTGGCTACACCTTC. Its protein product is CASRMWGSGYTF.

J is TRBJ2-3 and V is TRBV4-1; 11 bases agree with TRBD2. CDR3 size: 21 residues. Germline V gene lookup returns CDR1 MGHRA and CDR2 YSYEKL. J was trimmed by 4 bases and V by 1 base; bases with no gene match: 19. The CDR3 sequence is CASSQGFTGFLSGRVADTQYF. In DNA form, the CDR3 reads TGCGCCAGCAGCCAAGGGTTCACCGGTTTTCTTAGCGGGAGGGTGGCAGATACGCAGTATTTT.

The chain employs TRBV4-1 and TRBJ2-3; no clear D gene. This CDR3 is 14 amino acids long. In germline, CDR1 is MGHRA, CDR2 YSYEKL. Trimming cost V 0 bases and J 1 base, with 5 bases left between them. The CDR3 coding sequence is TGCGCCAGCAGCCAAGATGCGGGCACAGATACGCAGTATTTT. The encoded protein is CASSQDAGTDTQYF.

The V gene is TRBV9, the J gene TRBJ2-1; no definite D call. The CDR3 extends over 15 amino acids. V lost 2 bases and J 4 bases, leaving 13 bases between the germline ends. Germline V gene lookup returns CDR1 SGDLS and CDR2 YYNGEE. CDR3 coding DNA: TGTGCCAGCAGCGTGACCCACACTCTGTACAATGAGCAGTTCTTC. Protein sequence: CASSVTHTLYNEQFF.

CDR3 coding DNA: TGCGCCAGCAGCCAAGAAAGGCAGGGGGGTAGGTACGAGCAGTACTTC. This sequence encodes CASSQERQGGRYEQYF. The rearrangement links TRBV4-1 to TRBJ2-7, with D possibly TRBD1 on 7 matching bases. The CDR3 covers 16 residues. From germline, CDR1 is MGHRA and CDR2 YSYEKL. Trimming removed 0 bases from V and 4 bases from J, with 16 bases in between.

The CDR3 DNA reads TGTGCCAGCAGTGGGGGCCTATCCGAGCAGTACTTC. Translation: CASSGGLSEQYF. The V and J genes are TRBV28 and TRBJ2-7, with D tentatively TRBD1 (6 bases). V lost 5 bases and J lost 6, with 11 bases in between. The V gene's germline CDR1 is MDHEN and CDR2 SYDVKM. The CDR3 is 12 amino acids.

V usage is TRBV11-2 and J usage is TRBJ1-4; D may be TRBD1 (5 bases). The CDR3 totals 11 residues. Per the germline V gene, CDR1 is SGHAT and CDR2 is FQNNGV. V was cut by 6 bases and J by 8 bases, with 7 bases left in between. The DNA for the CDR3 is TGTGCCAGCAGTGGGACGGAAAAACTGTTTTTT. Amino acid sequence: CASSGTEKLFF. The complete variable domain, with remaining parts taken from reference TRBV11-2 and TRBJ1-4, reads EAGVAQSPRYKIIEKRQSVAFWCNPISGHATLYWYQQILGQGPKLLIQFQNNGVVDDSQLPKDRFSAERLKGVDSTLKIQPAKLEDSAVYLCASSGTEKLFFGSGTQLSVL.

This CDR3 reads CASSPMGGTSENIQYF. CDR3 nucleotides: TGTGCCAGCTCACCGATGGGAGGGACTAGCGAAAACATTCAGTACTTC. The chain employs TRBV18 and TRBJ2-4; the match to TRBD2 covers 10 bases. The CDR3 loop spans 16 amino acids. Germline lookup yields CDR1 KGHSH and CDR2 LQKENI. V shed 3 bases, J shed 5 bases, and the junction held 7 bases outside the gene matches.

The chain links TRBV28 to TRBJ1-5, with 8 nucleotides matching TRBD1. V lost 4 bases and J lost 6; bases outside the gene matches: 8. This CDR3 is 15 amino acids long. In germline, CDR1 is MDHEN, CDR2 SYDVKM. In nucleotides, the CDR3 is TGTGCCAGCAGTTCCAGGACAGGGCGGCCTCAGCCCCAGCATTTT. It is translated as CASSSRTGRPQPQHF.

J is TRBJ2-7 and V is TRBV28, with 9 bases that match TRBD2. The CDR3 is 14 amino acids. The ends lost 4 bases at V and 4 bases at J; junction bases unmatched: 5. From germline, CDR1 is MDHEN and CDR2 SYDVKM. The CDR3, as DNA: TGTGCCAGCAGTTCCCGCGGGGGGGCGTACGAGCAGTACTTC. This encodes CASSSRGGAYEQYF.

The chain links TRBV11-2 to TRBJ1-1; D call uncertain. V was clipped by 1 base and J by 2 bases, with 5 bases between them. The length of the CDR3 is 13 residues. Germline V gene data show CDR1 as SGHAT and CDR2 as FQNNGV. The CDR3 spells CASSLGINTEAFF. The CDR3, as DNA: TGTGCCAGCAGCTTAGGCATTAACACTGAAGCTTTCTTT.

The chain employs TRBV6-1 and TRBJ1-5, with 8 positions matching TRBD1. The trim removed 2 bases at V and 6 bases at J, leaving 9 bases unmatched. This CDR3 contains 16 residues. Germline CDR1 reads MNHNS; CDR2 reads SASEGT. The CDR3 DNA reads TGTGCCAGCAGTGAAAAAGGACAGGGCTGGGGTCAGCCCCAGCATTTT. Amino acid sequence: CASSEKGQGWGQPQHF.

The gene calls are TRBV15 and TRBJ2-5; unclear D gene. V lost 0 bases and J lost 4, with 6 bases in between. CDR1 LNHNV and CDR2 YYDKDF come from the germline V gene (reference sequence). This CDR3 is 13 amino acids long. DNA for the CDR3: TGTGCCACCAGCAGAGACAGGCGAGAGACCCAGTACTTC. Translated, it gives CATSRDRRETQYF.

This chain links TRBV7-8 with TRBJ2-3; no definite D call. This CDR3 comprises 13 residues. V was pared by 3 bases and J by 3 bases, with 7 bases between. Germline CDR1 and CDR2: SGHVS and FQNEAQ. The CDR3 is CASSLGVTDTQYF. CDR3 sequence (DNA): TGTGCCAGCAGCTTGGGTGTGACAGATACGCAGTATTTT.

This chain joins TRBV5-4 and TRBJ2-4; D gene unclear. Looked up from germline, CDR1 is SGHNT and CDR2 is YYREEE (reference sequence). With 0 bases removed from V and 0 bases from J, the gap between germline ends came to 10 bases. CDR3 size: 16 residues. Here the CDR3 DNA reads TGTGCCAGCAGCTTGGAAGGATCCCGAGCCAAAAACATTCAGTACTTC. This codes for CASSLEGSRAKNIQYF.

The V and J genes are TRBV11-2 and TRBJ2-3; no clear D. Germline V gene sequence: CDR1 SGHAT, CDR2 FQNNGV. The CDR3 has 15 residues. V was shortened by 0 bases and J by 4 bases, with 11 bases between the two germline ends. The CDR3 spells CASSLDLGRPDTQYF. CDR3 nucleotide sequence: TGTGCCAGCAGCTTAGATCTGGGTCGACCAGATACGCAGTATTTT.

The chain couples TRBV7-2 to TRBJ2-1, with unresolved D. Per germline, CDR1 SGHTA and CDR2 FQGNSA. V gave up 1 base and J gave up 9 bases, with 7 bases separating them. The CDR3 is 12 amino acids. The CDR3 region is CASSLVSTEQFF. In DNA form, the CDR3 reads TGTGCCAGCAGCTTAGTAAGTACTGAGCAGTTCTTC.

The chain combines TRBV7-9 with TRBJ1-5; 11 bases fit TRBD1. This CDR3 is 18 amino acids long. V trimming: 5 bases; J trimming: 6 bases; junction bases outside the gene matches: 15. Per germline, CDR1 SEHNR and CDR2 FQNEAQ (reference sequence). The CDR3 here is CASSRHPIGTGGSQPQHF. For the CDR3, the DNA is TGTGCCAGCAGCCGCCACCCAATCGGGACAGGGGGAAGTCAGCCCCAGCATTTT.

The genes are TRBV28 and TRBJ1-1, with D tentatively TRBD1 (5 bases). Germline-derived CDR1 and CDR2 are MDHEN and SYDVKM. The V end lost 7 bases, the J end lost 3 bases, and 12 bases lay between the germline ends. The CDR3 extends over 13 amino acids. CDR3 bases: TGTGCCAGCACACACCAAGGGGACACTGAAGCTTTCTTT. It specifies CASTHQGDTEAFF.

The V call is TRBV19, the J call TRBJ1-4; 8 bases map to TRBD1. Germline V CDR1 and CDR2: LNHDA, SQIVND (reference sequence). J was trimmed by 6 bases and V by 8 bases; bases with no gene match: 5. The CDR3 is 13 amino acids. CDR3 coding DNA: TGTGCCAGTCGACGGACAGGGCATGAAAAACTGTTTTTT. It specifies CASRRTGHEKLFF.